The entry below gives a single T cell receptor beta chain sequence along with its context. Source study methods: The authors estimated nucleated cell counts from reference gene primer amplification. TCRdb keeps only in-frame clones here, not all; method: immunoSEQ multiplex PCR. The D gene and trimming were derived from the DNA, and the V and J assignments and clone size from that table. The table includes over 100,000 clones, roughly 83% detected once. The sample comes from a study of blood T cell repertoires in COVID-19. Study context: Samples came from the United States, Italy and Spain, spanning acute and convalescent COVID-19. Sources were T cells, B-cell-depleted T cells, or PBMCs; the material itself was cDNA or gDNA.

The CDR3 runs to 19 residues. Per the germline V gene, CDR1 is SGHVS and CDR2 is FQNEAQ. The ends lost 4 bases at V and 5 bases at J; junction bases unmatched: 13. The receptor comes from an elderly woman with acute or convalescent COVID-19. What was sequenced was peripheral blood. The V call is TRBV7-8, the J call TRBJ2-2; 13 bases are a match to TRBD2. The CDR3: CASSSGTSGAPSLTGELFF. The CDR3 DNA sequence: TGTGCCAGCAGCTCAGGGACTAGCGGGGCTCCTTCCTTAACCGGGGAGCTGTTTTTT.